Each of the 8 T cell receptor beta chains below was sequenced from the same sample in a study of CDR3 diversity in severe acne. From the PCR reads, TCRdb called clonotypes with MiXCR, one entry per CDR3 protein. This sample yields approximately 90,000 distinct CDR3 sequences, of which about half are seen a single time; around 9.1% belongs to the top ten. The sequenced sample was blood. Receptor source: a male donor in good health, serving as a control.

The CDR3 DNA reads as TGTGCCAGCAGCTTACGGACTAGCGGGAGCTTGGAGCAGTACTTC. It encodes CASSLRTSGSLEQYF. The rearrangement joins TRBV7-2 to TRBJ2-5; 13 bases line up with TRBD2. V shed 2 bases and J 11 bases; nucleotides not matched to a gene: 8. Germline CDR1 SGHTA, CDR2 FQGNSA. The CDR3 extends over 15 amino acids.

This rearrangement joins TRBV7-9 to TRBJ2-7; possibly TRBD1 for D (6 bases). This CDR3 region has 13 residues. V lost 7 bases to trimming and J lost 0 bases, with 10 bases between them. The germline CDR1 and CDR2 sequences are SEHNR and FQNEAQ (reference sequence). Written as DNA, the CDR3 is TGTGCCAGCACTGGACAGCTCTCCTACGAGCAGTACTTC. Encoded protein: CASTGQLSYEQYF.

In its sample, this clonotype was seen a few times. This sequence joins TRBV28 and TRBJ1-2, with 8 nucleotides matching TRBD1. This CDR3 contains 14 residues. V shed 7 bases, J shed 8 bases, and the junction held 12 bases outside the gene matches. Germline values: CDR1 MDHEN, CDR2 SYDVKM. The CDR3 nucleotides are TGTGCCAGCACCCCCGAGACAGGGGTGATGGGCTACACCTTC. Translated, it gives CASTPETGVMGYTF.

This clonotype was observed a handful of times. The V gene is TRBV6-2 or TRBV6-3, the J gene TRBJ1-1; tentative D call: TRBD1 (5 bases). This CDR3 has 13 residues. The germline CDR1 and CDR2 sequences are MNHEY and SVGEGT. V lost 6 bases and J 4 bases, leaving 12 bases between the germline ends. CDR3: CASRDGTATEAFF. CDR3 in DNA: TGTGCCAGCAGGGACGGGACGGCCACTGAAGCTTTCTTT.

This clonotype is judged medium-sized. The chain links TRBV20-1 to TRBJ2-5, with 8 bases identical to TRBD2. The V gene end was trimmed by 5 bases and the J gene end by 2 bases; junction bases not matched to a gene: 4. Per germline, CDR1 DFQATT and CDR2 SNEGSKA (reference sequence). This CDR3 is 13 amino acids long. CDR3 residues: CSAGTSGQETQYF. In nucleotides, the CDR3 is TGCAGTGCTGGAACTAGCGGACAAGAGACCCAGTACTTC.

Only one count was recorded for this clonotype. This chain joins TRBV6-5 and TRBJ1-4; D call uncertain. This CDR3 has 15 amino acids. Germline lookup yields CDR1 MNHEY and CDR2 SVGAGI. V shed 2 bases and J shed 6 bases, with 13 bases lying between them. DNA for the CDR3: TGTGCCAGCAGTTACGTAGGGTCGCCGGATGAAAAACTGTTTTTT. It translates to CASSYVGSPDEKLFF.

The chain recombines TRBV2 with TRBJ1-2, with 8 bases identical to TRBD1. There are 14 residues in the CDR3. The trim removed 4 bases at V and 7 bases at J, leaving 8 bases unmatched. Germline lookup yields CDR1 SNHLY and CDR2 FYNNEI. The CDR3 reads CASSGGRGQGGYTF. CDR3 coding DNA: TGTGCCAGCAGTGGGGGCAGGGGGCAGGGTGGCTACACCTTC.

This clonotype was found a few times. The V call is TRBV4-1, the J call TRBJ1-1, with no clear D. This CDR3 is built from 14 residues. Germline values: CDR1 MGHRA, CDR2 YSYEKL. Trimming took 4 bases from V and 5 from J, leaving 14 bases between them. CDR3 coding DNA: TGCGCCAGCAGCCGACCGGGAGGAGGGACTGAAGCTTTCTTT. Encoded protein: CASSRPGGGTEAFF.